These 7 T cell receptor beta chains came from one sample sequenced in a study of blood T cell repertoires in COVID-19. The data were produced by immunoSEQ multiplex PCR, yet TCRdb's version contains in-frame clones alone and is incomplete. There are roughly 200,000 clones in the sample; 65% to 90% occur only once, and approximately 6% lies in the top ten. Sequences were obtained from peripheral blood. The source is a man aged 80 or over with acute or convalescent COVID-19.

CDR3 coding DNA: TGTGCCAGCAGTTACTCGGTATCGGGATTTAAAAACATTCAGTACTTC. Its translation: CASSYSVSGFKNIQYF. The chain recombines TRBV6-5 with TRBJ2-4, with a possible D match to TRBD2 (5 bases). Between the trimmed V and J ends, which lost 0 bases and 4 bases, there was a span of 13 bases. The germline CDR1 and CDR2 sequences are MNHEY and SVGAGI. This CDR3 has 16 residues.

The J gene is TRBJ1-4, the V gene TRBV12-3 or TRBV12-4; 8 nucleotides match TRBD1. The ends lost 5 bases at V and 10 bases at J; junction bases unmatched: 3. This CDR3 comprises 12 residues. The CDR3 DNA follows: TGTGCCAGCAGTATACAGGGGGGAAAACTGTTTTTT. Translation: CASSIQGGKLFF.

In the case of this clone: The junction departs from the called germline gene at one end, perhaps through a read error. CDR3 sequence (DNA): TGCGCCAGCACCCAAAGTCCGGGAAGTGGAAACACCATATATTTT. Protein product: CASTQSPGSGNTIYF. The V call is TRBV4-1, the J call TRBJ1-3; D uncertain. The CDR3 length is 15 residues. CDR1 and CDR2 (germline): MGHRA, YSYEKL.

The table lists this clone with a few counts. The chain joins TRBV30 to TRBJ2-2; 8 nucleotides agree with TRBD1. This CDR3 comprises 14 residues. Germline assignment: CDR1 GTSNPN and CDR2 SVGIG (reference sequence). The V segment lost 3 bases and the J segment 3 bases; nucleotides outside the gene matches: 3. CDR3 in DNA: TGTGCCTGGAGCGGGACAGGCTACACCGGGGAGCTGTTTTTT. This gives the protein CAWSGTGYTGELFF.

This clone occurred once. The chain joins TRBV6-2 or TRBV6-3 to TRBJ1-6, with 7 bases matching TRBD1. The CDR3 has 15 residues. Germline CDR1 is MNHEY and CDR2 is SVGEGT. V lost 6 bases, J lost 5 bases, and 7 bases stayed unmatched. Here the CDR3 DNA reads TGTGCCAGCAGCTATCGGGACAGTCATAATTCACCCCTCCACTTT. It is translated as CASSYRDSHNSPLHF.

The chain recombines TRBV7-6 with TRBJ2-1; 12 nucleotides line up with TRBD2. The germline gives CDR1 SGHVS, CDR2 FNYEAQ. CDR3 length equals 17 residues. Trimming took 5 bases from V and 10 from J; bases not matched to a gene: 15. The CDR3 region has the DNA TGTGCCAGCAGCACCAGGACTAGCGGGATCGTAGGTTACGAGCAGTTCTTC. It encodes CASSTRTSGIVGYEQFF.

The chain couples TRBV3-1 (or the pseudogene TRBV3-2) to TRBJ2-1, with D tentatively TRBD1 (5 bases). The CDR3 runs 17 residues. Trimming cost V 1 base and J 3 bases, with 16 bases left between them. The germline V gene has CDR1 LGHDT and CDR2 YNNKEL (reference sequence). Here the CDR3 DNA reads TGTGCCAGCAGCCAAGGTACGACAGCTCTTGTCTACAATGAGCAGTTCTTC. Its translation is CASSQGTTALVYNEQFF.